This T cell receptor beta chain was recorded in a study of human T cells and chemical hapten exposure. About the study: The sensitizing agent was 2% DPC, placed on approximately 2 cm by approximately 2 cm of upper inner arm skin. The patient population, which was mostly female, had alopecia areata, totalis or universalis.

Time point defined: patch test 1, 2 weeks after DPC sensitization. The treatment here: therapeutic diphenylcyclopropenone sensitization with weekly scalp DPC. V was pared by 2 bases and J by 1 base, with 15 bases between. The CDR3 consists of 16 residues. Germline CDR1 is DFQATT and CDR2 is SNEGSKA (reference sequence). This clonotype occurred many times. The antigen is unknown. General study results and limits: Relative to control repertoires, expanded TCRs gave rise to significantly more large CDR3 similarity clusters.

TCRdb itself ran the RACE reads through MiXCR, one entry per CDR3 protein. Found here are approximately 400,000 distinct CDR3 sequences, more than 4.5% of them singletons; the top ten hold 2% to 2.5%. This sequence originates from a woman aged 50 to 60 with alopecia areata. Some clones in this sample may be carry-over from other donors' samples. The genes are TRBV20-1 and TRBJ1-5; D is possibly TRBD1 (5 bases). The sequencing used whole blood, collected in connection with sensitization to the hapten diphenylcyclopropenone (DPC). CDR3 amino acids: CSARWGGILSNQPQHF. The DNA of the CDR3 is TGCAGTGCTAGATGGGGGGGGATTTTAAGCAATCAGCCCCAGCATTTT.